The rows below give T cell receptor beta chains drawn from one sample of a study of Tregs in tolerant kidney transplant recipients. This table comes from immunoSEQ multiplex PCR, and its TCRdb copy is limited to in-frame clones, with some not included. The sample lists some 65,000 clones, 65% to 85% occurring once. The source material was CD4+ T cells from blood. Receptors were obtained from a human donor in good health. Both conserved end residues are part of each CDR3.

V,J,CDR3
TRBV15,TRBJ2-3,CATSRDPTSTDTQYF
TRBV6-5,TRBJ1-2,CASSYDSNYGYTF
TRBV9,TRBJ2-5,CASSPRGQETQYF
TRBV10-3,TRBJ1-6,CAISELRSSYNSPLHF
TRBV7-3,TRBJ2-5,CASSLSGGDVETQYF
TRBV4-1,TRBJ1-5,CASSHARGSNQPQHF
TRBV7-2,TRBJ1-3,CASSLSRGAGNTIYF
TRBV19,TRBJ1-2,CASSETGTRGYGYTF
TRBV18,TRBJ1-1,CASSPDILNTEAFF
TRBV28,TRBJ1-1,CASNLRGHLNTEAFF
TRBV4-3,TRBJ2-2,CASSQGGGGAATGELFF
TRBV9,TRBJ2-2,CASSVGVSTGELFF
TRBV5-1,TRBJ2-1,CASSLALAPFLQFF
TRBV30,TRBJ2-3,CAWKGLASDTQYF
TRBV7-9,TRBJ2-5,CASSPVARETQYF
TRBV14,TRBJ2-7,CASSQRGGQYF
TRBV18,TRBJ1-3,CASSPFPGTTIQQTSGNTIYF
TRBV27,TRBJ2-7,CASSFRDTSYEQYF
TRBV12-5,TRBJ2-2,CASGSSRRDLTGELFF
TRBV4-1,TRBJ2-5,CASSLKGAGGRETQYF
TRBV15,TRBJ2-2,CATSRARALLAGELFF
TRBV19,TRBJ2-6,CASSIRGAGANVLTF
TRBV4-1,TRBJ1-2,CASRGPSGDIHGYTF
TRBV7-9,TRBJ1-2,CASSLRTRGANYGYTF
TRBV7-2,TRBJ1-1,CVSSLLYRADTEAFF
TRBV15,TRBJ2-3,CATSRDLGGGTDTQYF
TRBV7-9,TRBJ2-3,CASSPARTDTQYF
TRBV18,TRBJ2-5,CASSPGGQQETQYF
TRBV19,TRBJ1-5,CASSSPLLGPSNQPQHF
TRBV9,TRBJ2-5,CASSVGLAGVIAGTQYF
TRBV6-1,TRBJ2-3,CASLGGTDTQYF
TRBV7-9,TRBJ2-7,CASSSGLAGEQYF
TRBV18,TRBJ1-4,CASSHDREKLFF
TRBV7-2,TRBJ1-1,CASSLSVNTEAFF
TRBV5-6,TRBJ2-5,CASSYRGQETQYF
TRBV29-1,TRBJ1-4,CSVPGPSNEKLFF
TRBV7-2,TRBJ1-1,CASTLRSMNTEAFF
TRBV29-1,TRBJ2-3,CSADRGATDTQYF
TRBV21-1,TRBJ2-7,CASSPDGVREGQGEQYF
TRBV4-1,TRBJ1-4,CASSPAGTGNEKLFF
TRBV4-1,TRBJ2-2,CASSQDKAGANTGELFF
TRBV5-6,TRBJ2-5,CASSWSPGVRETQYF
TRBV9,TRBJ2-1,CASSVESRSVSGEKFF
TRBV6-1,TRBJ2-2,CASSEVHPNTGELFF